The TCR delta chain under discussion was sequenced for a study of gammadelta T cells in human blood (dated by TCRdb to 2020 to 2022). On the study overall, not on this receptor specifically: According to the study, polyclonal expansion of innate gamma-delta T cells immediately after birth appeared to be driven by microbial exposure.

Receptor amplification or capture employed RT-PCR. The run used an Illumina MiSeq. Via CATT, TCRdb reprocessed the public reads, and rows with identical DNA were then joined. The sample table shows 480 or so delta-chain clones, and about 60% are seen once. The ten biggest clones cover roughly 45% of the sample. By share, this clone ranks as hyperexpanded (1% or more). No antigen is known for it. The record has no base qualities; no much larger clone is one base away. The same CDR3 can be traced to other DNA sequences in this sample. Inclusive of the bounding cysteine and phenylalanine, the CDR3 is 20 residues long. The entry retains the CDR3 DNA only, 60 bases that are in frame from base 1. The CDR1 and CDR2 encoded by the germline V gene are TSWWSYY and QGS. V is shortened by 0 bases, J by 0 bases, and the region joining them spans 23 bases.

This TCR derives from a human fetus. The specimen sequenced was non-Vgamma9Vdelta2 gamma-delta T cells from fetal blood. The V and J segments used are TRDV1 and TRDJ1; TRDD3 is possibly the D segment (6 matching bases). The CDR3 protein: CALGELIKWGLPSYTDKLIF. The DNA is TGTGCTCTTGGGGAACTAATTAAATGGGGGCTCCCCAGTTACACCGATAAACTCATCTTT.